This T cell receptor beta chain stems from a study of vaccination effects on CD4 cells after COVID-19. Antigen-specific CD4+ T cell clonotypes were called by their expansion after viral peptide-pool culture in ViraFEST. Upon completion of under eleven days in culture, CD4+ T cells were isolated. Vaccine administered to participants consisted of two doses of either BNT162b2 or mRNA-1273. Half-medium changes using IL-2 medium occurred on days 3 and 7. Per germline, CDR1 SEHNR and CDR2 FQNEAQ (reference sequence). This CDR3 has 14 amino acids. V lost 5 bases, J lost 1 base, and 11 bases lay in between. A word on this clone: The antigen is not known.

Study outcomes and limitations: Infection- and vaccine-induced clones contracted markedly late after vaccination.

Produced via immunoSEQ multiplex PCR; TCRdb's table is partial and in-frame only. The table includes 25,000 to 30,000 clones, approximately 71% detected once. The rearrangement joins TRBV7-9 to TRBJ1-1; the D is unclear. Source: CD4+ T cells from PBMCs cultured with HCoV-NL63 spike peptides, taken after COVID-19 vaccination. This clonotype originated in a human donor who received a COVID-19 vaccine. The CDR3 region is CASSGDTTNTEAFF. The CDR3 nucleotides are TGTGCCAGCAGCGGCGACACGACGAACACTGAAGCTTTCTTT.